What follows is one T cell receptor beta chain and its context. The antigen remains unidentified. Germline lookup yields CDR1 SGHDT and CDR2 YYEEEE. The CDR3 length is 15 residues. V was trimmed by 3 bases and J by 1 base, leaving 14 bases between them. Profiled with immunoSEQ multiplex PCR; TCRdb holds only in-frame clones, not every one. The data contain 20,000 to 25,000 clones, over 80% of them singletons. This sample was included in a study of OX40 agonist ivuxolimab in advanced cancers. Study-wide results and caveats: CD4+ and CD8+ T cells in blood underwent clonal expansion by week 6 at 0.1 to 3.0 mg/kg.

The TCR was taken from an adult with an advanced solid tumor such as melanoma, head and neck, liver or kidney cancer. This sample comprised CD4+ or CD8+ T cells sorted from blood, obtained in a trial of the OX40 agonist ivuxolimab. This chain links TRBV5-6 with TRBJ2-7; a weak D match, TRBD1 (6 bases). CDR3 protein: CASSYRGTPSYEQYF. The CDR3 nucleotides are TGTGCCAGCAGCTATCGAGGGACACCATCCTACGAGCAGTACTTC.